The 12 T cell receptor beta chains presented below share a single source sample, sequenced in a study of shared clonotypes between healthy human individuals. TCRdb keeps only in-frame clones here, not all; method: immunoSEQ multiplex PCR. The sample holds more than 2,000,000 clones; 90% to 95% are singletons and the top ten take roughly 0.15%. Input material: naive CD4+ T cells sorted from blood. Sample subset: CD45RA+ positively selected. The origin of the receptors is a man between 18 and 35 years old in good health.

The chain couples TRBV5-4 to TRBJ1-3; D not certain. This CDR3 spans 14 amino acids. Trimming removed 3 bases from V and 0 bases from J, with 7 bases in between. CDR1 and CDR2 from the germline V gene are SGHNT and YYREEE (reference sequence). CDR3 region: CASSSPNSGNTIYF. CDR3 nucleotides: TGTGCCAGCAGCTCCCCAAACTCTGGAAACACCATATATTTT.

The V and J genes are TRBV21-1 and TRBJ2-7; TRBD2 is the table's D call, not checked against the DNA. TRBV21-1 has pseudogene status. CDR3 size: 15 residues. Here the CDR3 DNA reads TGTGCCAGCAGCAAAGATGGCGGGGCGGGATACGAGCAGTACTTC. Its translation is CASSKDGGAGYEQYF.

The J gene is TRBJ1-2, the V gene TRBV7-2; TRBD1 agrees at 7 bases. Per germline, CDR1 SGHTA and CDR2 FQGNSA. The CDR3 spans 13 residues. Unmatched junction bases numbered 3, after V lost 2 bases and J lost 6 bases. CDR3 nucleotide sequence: TGTGCCAGCAGCTTAAGACAGGGTAATGGCTACACCTTC. Amino acid sequence: CASSLRQGNGYTF. Looking up the rest from reference TRBV7-2 and TRBJ1-2 gives the full variable domain: GAGVSQSPSNKVTEKGKDVELRCDPISGHTALYWYRQSLGQGLEFLIYFQGNSAPDKSGLPSDRFSAERTGGSVSTLTIQRTQQEDSAVYLCASSLRQGNGYTFGSGTRLTVV.

A remark on this clone: Other DNA sequences in this specimen translate into the identical CDR3. The genes are TRBV18 and TRBJ2-7; D is unresolved. Trimming pared 2 bases from V and 0 bases from J, leaving 8 bases between. The CDR3 runs 14 residues. CDR1 and CDR2 (germline): KGHSH, LQKENI. The CDR3 coding sequence is TGTGCCAGCTCACCAAGTACTTCCTCCTACGAGCAGTACTTC. It translates to CASSPSTSSYEQYF.

A note on this clone: Distinct nucleotide sequences in the sample also encode this CDR3. The V and J genes are TRBV5-1 and TRBJ2-2; no firm D call. The V end lost 1 base, the J end lost 2 bases, and 6 bases lay between the germline ends. Germline CDR1 is SGHRS and CDR2 is YFSETQ. The length of the CDR3 is 14 residues. CDR3 sequence reads: CASSLTGNTGELFF. The CDR3 DNA reads TGCGCCAGCAGCTTGACTGGAAACACCGGGGAGCTGTTTTTT.

V gene TRBV6-1 combines with J gene TRBJ2-1; D gene unclear. CDR3 size: 15 residues. CDR1 and CDR2 from the germline V gene are MNHNS and SASEGT. Trimming stripped 3 bases from V and 8 bases from J, with 17 bases between. CDR3 bases: TGTGCCAGCAGTGAGGTTCCGTCCAAAGGCTATGAGCAGTTCTTC. Protein product: CASSEVPSKGYEQFF.

The chain employs TRBV4-1 and TRBJ1-1; D is uncertain. Trimming took 0 bases from V and 3 from J, leaving 11 bases between them. Looked up from germline, CDR1 is MGHRA and CDR2 is YSYEKL. The CDR3 covers 15 residues. CDR3 residues: CASSQEILGYTEAFF. DNA of the CDR3: TGCGCCAGCAGCCAAGAGATCCTGGGTTACACTGAAGCTTTCTTT.

This chain connects TRBV11-2 to TRBJ2-3; D unclear. CDR3 length equals 15 residues. CDR1 SGHAT and CDR2 FQNNGV come from the germline V gene. V lost 1 base, J lost 0 bases, and 8 bases lay in between. The CDR3 loop is CASSLVVGSTDTQYF. The CDR3, as DNA: TGTGCCAGCAGCTTAGTGGTGGGGAGCACAGATACGCAGTATTTT.

The chain links TRBV9 to TRBJ1-5; D uncertain. CDR1 and CDR2 from the germline V gene are SGDLS and YYNGEE. With 1 base removed from V and 3 bases from J, the gap between germline ends came to 11 bases. CDR3 length equals 15 residues. CDR3 loop: CASSVSGQNNQPQHF. DNA of the CDR3: TGTGCCAGCAGCGTATCTGGTCAGAACAATCAGCCCCAGCATTTT.

The rearrangement joins TRBV19 to TRBJ2-1; D unresolved. Germline CDR1 and CDR2: LNHDA and SQIVND (reference sequence). V was cut by 7 bases and J by 9 bases, with 19 bases left in between. The CDR3 contains 14 residues. This CDR3 is CASTKDPFLGEQFF. As DNA, the CDR3 is TGTGCCAGTACCAAGGACCCGTTTTTAGGTGAGCAGTTCTTC. Complete variable domain (other parts from reference TRBV19 and TRBJ2-1): DGGITQSPKYLFRKEGQNVTLSCEQNLNHDAMYWYRQDPGQGLRLIYYSQIVNDFQKGDIAEGYSVSREKKESFPLTVTSAQKNPTAFYLCASTKDPFLGEQFFGPGTRLTVL.

The chain is built from TRBV6-1 and TRBJ1-2, with 9 bases lining up with TRBD1. Germline assignment: CDR1 MNHNS and CDR2 SASEGT. CDR3 size: 14 residues. V dropped 8 bases and J dropped 5; count of bases not matched to a gene: 9. The CDR3: CASSTGGPPYGYTF. The DNA of the CDR3 is TGTGCCAGCTCCACAGGGGGCCCTCCTTATGGCTACACCTTC.

This clone showed up just once. The chain combines TRBV7-2 with TRBJ2-7; 7 nucleotides align to TRBD1. From germline, CDR1 is SGHTA and CDR2 FQGNSA. J gave up 3 bases and V 3 bases, and 8 bases lay outside the gene matches. The CDR3 consists of 15 residues. The CDR3 DNA follows: TGTGCCAGCAGCTTTAAGGGGGCAGGGGGCTACGAGCAGTACTTC. It encodes CASSFKGAGGYEQYF.